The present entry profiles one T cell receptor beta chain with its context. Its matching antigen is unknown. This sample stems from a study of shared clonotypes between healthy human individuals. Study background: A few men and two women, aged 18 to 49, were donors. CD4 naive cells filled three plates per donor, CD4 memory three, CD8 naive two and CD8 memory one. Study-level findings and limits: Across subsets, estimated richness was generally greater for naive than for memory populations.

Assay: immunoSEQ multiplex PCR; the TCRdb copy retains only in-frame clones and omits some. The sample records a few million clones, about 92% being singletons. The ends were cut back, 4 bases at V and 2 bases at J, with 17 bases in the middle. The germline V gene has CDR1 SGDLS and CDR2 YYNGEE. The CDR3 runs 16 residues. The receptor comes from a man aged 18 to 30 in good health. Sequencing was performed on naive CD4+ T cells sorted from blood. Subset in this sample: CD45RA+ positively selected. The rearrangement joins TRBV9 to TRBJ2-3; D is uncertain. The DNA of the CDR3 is TGTGCCAGCAGCAGAGAAAGCGTTCTGACCACAGATACGCAGTATTTT. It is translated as CASSRESVLTTDTQYF.